These 4 T cell receptor beta chains originate from one sample sequenced in a study of early T cells in non-severe SARS-CoV-2 infection. TCRdb reanalysed the 5' RACE reads using MiXCR and keeps one entry per CDR3 protein. The sample has 25,000 to 35,000 distinct CDR3 sequences, approximately 5.4% seen once. Sequencing used whole blood. Receptor source: an adult who was a healthcare worker with PCR-confirmed SARS-CoV-2 infection or an uninfected control (not recorded which).

This clonotype has ten or more counts. The V gene is TRBV12-3 or TRBV12-4, the J gene TRBJ1-2, with 7 bases fitting TRBD1. The CDR3 loop spans 14 amino acids. Germline trimming cut 6 bases from V and 1 base from J; bases unmatched to any gene: 5. Written as DNA, the CDR3 is TGTGCCAGCAGCGAGACAGGGCTTAACTATGGCTACACCTTC. It translates to CASSETGLNYGYTF.

This clonotype has ten or more counts. V and J are TRBV30 and TRBJ1-1; TRBD1 is a possible D gene (5 bases). The CDR3 has 11 residues. V lost 1 base and J 9 bases, leaving 9 bases between the germline ends. The germline V gene encodes CDR1 GTSNPN and CDR2 SVGIG (reference sequence). The CDR3 DNA sequence: TGTGCCTGGAGTGCACAGGTTCAAGCTTTCTTT. Translating gives CAWSAQVQAFF.

The sample holds many counts of this clonotype. The rearrangement uses TRBV10-1 and TRBJ1-5, with TRBD1 matching over 10 bases. This CDR3 comprises 14 residues. The V gene's germline CDR1 is WNHNN and CDR2 SYGVQD (reference sequence). V lost 6 bases and J lost 7; bases outside the gene matches: 6. CDR3 coding DNA: TGCGCCAGCAGCGGGACAGGGGATAAACAGCCCCAGCATTTT. Protein sequence: CASSGTGDKQPQHF.

The genes are TRBV29-1 and TRBJ1-1; D remains unclear. CDR3 length: 14 residues. V gave up 6 bases and J gave up 6 bases, with 20 bases separating them. Germline CDR1 reads SQVTM; CDR2 reads ANQGSEA. CDR3 coding DNA: TGCAGCGTGGCCGCAGACCTTCGGTCCCCTGAAGCTTTCTTT. This sequence encodes CSVAADLRSPEAFF.